Following are 27 T cell receptor beta chains from one sample sequenced in a study of T cell responses to AZD1222 COVID-19 vaccine. Assay: immunoSEQ multiplex PCR; the TCRdb copy retains only in-frame clones and omits some. The data contain roughly 120,000 clones, approximately 85% of them seen just once; the ten biggest clones take up about 1.5%. The sample consisted of peripheral blood, taken on day 0 of AZD1222 vaccination. These receptors all come from an adult in good health.

J is TRBJ1-1 and V is TRBV21-1; the listed D gene, TRBD1, was not tested against the DNA. TRBV21-1 is listed as a pseudogene. This CDR3 region has 16 residues. CDR3 residues: CASSPRSIGTVYEAFF. CDR3 nucleotide sequence: TGTGCCAGCAGCCCCCGGAGCATCGGGACAGTTTATGAAGCTTTCTTT.

The rearrangement links TRBV7-2 to TRBJ2-5; D is undetermined. The CDR3 consists of 14 residues. The V gene lost 3 bases and the J gene lost 2 bases, with 10 bases spanning the gap. CDR1 is SGHTA and CDR2 is FQGNSA in the germline V gene. The CDR3 coding sequence is TGTGCCAGCAGCTTCGGCGGAACACAAGAGACCCAGTACTTC. Translating gives CASSFGGTQETQYF.

The chain uses TRBV2 and TRBJ2-1; TRBD2 matches at 9 bases. The length of the CDR3 is 14 residues. CDR1 and CDR2 from the germline V gene are SNHLY and FYNNEI. Trimming took 7 bases from V and 6 from J; bases not matched to a gene: 7. DNA for the CDR3: TGTGCCAGCATAATAGCGGGAGTATCCAATGAGCAGTTCTTC. Amino acids: CASIIAGVSNEQFF.

V usage is TRBV7-9 and J usage is TRBJ2-7, with TRBD2 matching 10 bases. Germline CDR1 is SEHNR and CDR2 is FQNEAQ (reference sequence). The CDR3 totals 17 residues. V lost 5 bases to trimming and J lost 0 bases; unmatched junction nucleotides: 10. As DNA, the CDR3 is TGTGCCAGCAGCCCAAGGTGGGAGCGGGAGGGCTCCTACGAGCAGTACTTC. Its translation: CASSPRWEREGSYEQYF.

This clone has only a few counts. The chain recombines TRBV19 with TRBJ1-5; TRBD1 matches 8 bases. CDR3 length: 16 amino acids. Trimming removed 3 bases from V and 2 bases from J; junction bases left unmatched: 6. Germline V gives CDR1 LNHDA, CDR2 SQIVND (reference sequence). The CDR3 DNA is TGTGCCAGTAGTATCCGGACAGGGAACGGCAATCAGCCCCAGCATTTT. Amino acid sequence: CASSIRTGNGNQPQHF.

The gene calls are TRBV29-1 and TRBJ1-6; D ambiguous. The V gene lost 6 bases and the J gene lost 7 bases, with 19 bases spanning the gap. The CDR3 contains 15 residues. The V gene's germline CDR1 is SQVTM and CDR2 ANQGSEA. In DNA form, the CDR3 reads TGCAGCGTCGCTTGGGGAAAGGCGGCCAATTCACCCCTCCACTTT. Encoded protein: CSVAWGKAANSPLHF.

The rearrangement joins TRBV7-2 to TRBJ2-2, with TRBD1 identical over 7 bases. V dropped 5 bases and J dropped 0; count of bases not matched to a gene: 3. This CDR3 has 15 amino acids. CDR1 and CDR2 (germline): SGHTA, FQGNSA. The CDR3 DNA reads TGTGCCAGCAGCACCGGGACAGCGAACACCGGGGAGCTGTTTTTT. This sequence encodes CASSTGTANTGELFF.

V is TRBV5-6 and J is TRBJ1-2; unclear D gene. Trimming pared 3 bases from V and 6 bases from J, leaving 15 bases between. Germline assignment: CDR1 SGHDT and CDR2 YYEEEE. This CDR3 is built from 14 residues. CDR3 in DNA: TGTGCCAGCAGCTCCATGGAGGGTGTAAATGGCTACACCTTC. This sequence encodes CASSSMEGVNGYTF.

V usage is TRBV3-1 (or the pseudogene TRBV3-2) and J usage is TRBJ2-7; no reliable D call. The germline CDR1 and CDR2 sequences are LGHDT and YNNKEL (reference sequence). The CDR3 is made up of 13 amino acids. Trimming pared 1 base from V and 1 base from J, leaving 5 bases between. The CDR3 nucleotides are TGTGCCAGCAGCCAAGTACTATCCTACGAGCAGTACTTC. This gives the protein CASSQVLSYEQYF.

This chain joins TRBV4-2 and TRBJ1-5; no reliable D call. Per the germline V gene, CDR1 is LGHNA and CDR2 is YNFKEQ. The CDR3 is 16 amino acids. V lost 0 bases and J lost 0, with 9 bases in between. The CDR3 sequence is CASSQDRAHSNQPQHF. CDR3 in DNA: TGTGCCAGCAGCCAAGATCGGGCACATAGCAATCAGCCCCAGCATTTT.

The chain combines TRBV4-1 with TRBJ2-7; D possibly corresponds to TRBD1 (6 bases). The germline V and J ends were trimmed by 0 bases and 2 bases, with 14 bases remaining between them. Per germline, CDR1 MGHRA and CDR2 YSYEKL. The CDR3 is 16 residues long. The CDR3 protein is CASSQDRTAVTYEQYF. The CDR3, as DNA: TGCGCCAGCAGCCAAGACCGGACAGCAGTTACCTACGAGCAGTACTTC.

The chain has TRBV6-2 or TRBV6-3 and TRBJ1-3; D perhaps matches TRBD1 (6 bases). V was trimmed by 2 bases and J by 2 bases, leaving 13 bases between them. The CDR3 is 16 amino acids. The germline CDR1 and CDR2 sequences are MNHEY and SVGEGT. The CDR3: CASSYNRVWTGNTIYF. DNA for the CDR3: TGTGCCAGCAGTTACAACAGGGTCTGGACTGGAAACACCATATATTTT.

The V and J genes are TRBV24-1 and TRBJ1-1; tentatively, D is TRBD1 (6 bases). The germline gives CDR1 KGHDR, CDR2 SFDVKD. The CDR3 has 17 amino acids. The V end was cut by 0 bases, the J end by 4 bases, with 17 bases between. The CDR3 here is CATSDLPSVTGTTEAFF. The CDR3, as DNA: TGTGCCACCAGTGATTTGCCATCCGTTACAGGGACCACTGAAGCTTTCTTT.

The V gene is TRBV24-1, the J gene TRBJ2-1; 10 nucleotides align to TRBD2. Germline V lookup: CDR1 KGHDR, CDR2 SFDVKD. The CDR3 consists of 15 residues. Trimming at V came to 5 bases and at J to 9 bases, leaving 9 bases not matched to a gene. CDR3 in amino acids: CATSGLAGVSGEQFF. The CDR3 DNA follows: TGTGCCACCAGTGGGCTAGCGGGAGTATCCGGTGAGCAGTTCTTC.

This chain joins TRBV30 and TRBJ1-1, with 7 bases that match TRBD1. This CDR3 has 12 residues. Trimming took 5 bases from V and 0 from J; bases not matched to a gene: 0. Per the germline V gene, CDR1 is GTSNPN and CDR2 is SVGIG (reference sequence). Written as DNA, the CDR3 is TGTGCCTGGGGGACAGTGAACACTGAAGCTTTCTTT. It yields the protein CAWGTVNTEAFF.

The chain is built from TRBV7-2 and TRBJ1-5; a weak D match, TRBD1 (5 bases). This CDR3 has 15 amino acids. Per the germline V gene, CDR1 is SGHTA and CDR2 is FQGNSA. V was cut by 2 bases and J by 2 bases, with 10 bases left in between. CDR3 loop: CASSLSAGRNQPQHF. For the CDR3, the DNA is TGTGCCAGCAGCTTAAGTGCAGGGCGCAATCAGCCCCAGCATTTT.

The chain carries TRBV10-1 and TRBJ1-1; tentatively, D is TRBD1 (6 bases). This CDR3 spans 17 amino acids. V gave up 2 bases and J gave up 2 bases, with 18 bases separating them. Germline V gene lookup returns CDR1 WNHNN and CDR2 SYGVQD (reference sequence). CDR3 in amino acids: CASSESRGGGENTEAFF. In nucleotides, the CDR3 is TGCGCCAGCAGTGAGAGCCGAGGGGGGGGAGAAAACACTGAAGCTTTCTTT.

This chain links TRBV6-5 with TRBJ1-5; 7 nucleotides agree with TRBD1. The CDR3 is made up of 13 amino acids. Trimming cost V 6 bases and J 7 bases; bases outside gene matches: 6. Germline V gives CDR1 MNHEY, CDR2 SVGAGI. The CDR3 nucleotides are TGTGCCAGCAGGGCCGACAGGGCCCAGCCCCAGCATTTT. Its protein is CASRADRAQPQHF.

V gene TRBV10-3 combines with J gene TRBJ1-2, with TRBD1 matching over 8 bases. The V gene's germline CDR1 is ENHRY and CDR2 SYGVKD. Losses at the gene ends were 4 bases for V and 3 bases for J; bases not matched to a gene: 4. The CDR3 is 14 residues long. Here the CDR3 reads CAISGPGQDYGYTF. The CDR3 coding sequence is TGTGCCATCAGTGGCCCGGGACAGGACTATGGCTACACCTTC.

V and J are TRBV24-1 and TRBJ1-1; D is unresolved. In germline, CDR1 is KGHDR, CDR2 SFDVKD. V was pared by 4 bases and J by 3 bases, with 8 bases between. The CDR3 spans 13 residues. This chain's CDR3 is CATSERVYTEAFF. The CDR3 nucleotides are TGTGCCACCAGTGAACGGGTCTACACTGAAGCTTTCTTT.

This rearrangement joins TRBV4-3 to TRBJ1-3, with D unclear. The CDR3 is 17 residues long. Germline V gene lookup returns CDR1 LGHNA and CDR2 YSLEER. Trimming shortened V by 1 base and J by 1 base, and 14 bases separated the two germline ends. CDR3 bases: TGCGCCAGCAGCCAAGTGTTGGGAGGACGATCTGGAAACACCATATATTTT. Residues: CASSQVLGGRSGNTIYF.

The chain combines TRBV19 with TRBJ2-5; possibly TRBD1 for D (6 bases). Per germline, CDR1 LNHDA and CDR2 SQIVND (reference sequence). CDR3 length: 15 amino acids. V lost 0 bases, J lost 1 base, and 9 bases lay in between. CDR3 nucleotides: TGTGCCAGTAGTATAGACGGGACACCCCAAGAGACCCAGTACTTC. It specifies CASSIDGTPQETQYF.

The chain has TRBV18 and TRBJ1-2; D is unclear. Trimming stripped 6 bases from V and 4 bases from J, with 12 bases between. This CDR3 spans 13 amino acids. The V gene's germline CDR1 is KGHSH and CDR2 LQKENI. The CDR3 DNA reads TGTGCCAGCTCTCCCGACCCGATCTATGGCTACACCTTC. It translates to CASSPDPIYGYTF.

The J gene is TRBJ2-4, the V gene TRBV11-3; 7 positions match TRBD2. This CDR3 contains 15 residues. Germline V gene sequence: CDR1 SGHNT, CDR2 YENEEA. Germline trimming cut 1 base from V and 7 bases from J; bases unmatched to any gene: 7. The CDR3 is CASSLGVAGGNIQYF. The CDR3 DNA reads as TGTGCCAGCAGCTTAGGGGTAGCCGGGGGGAACATTCAGTACTTC.

In DNA form, the CDR3 reads TGTGCCAGCAGTTGGGACTCTACAACCTACGAGCAGTACTTC. Protein: CASSWDSTTYEQYF. The V and J genes are TRBV9 and TRBJ2-7; TRBD2 is a possible D gene (6 bases). The CDR3 extends over 14 amino acids. V lost 5 bases and J lost 2, with 14 bases in between. Germline CDR1 and CDR2: SGDLS and YYNGEE.

The chain employs TRBV5-1 and TRBJ1-3, with D possibly being TRBD1 (5 bases). Trimming removed 4 bases at V and 0 bases at J, with 11 bases between. The CDR3 has 15 amino acids. Per the germline V gene, CDR1 is SGHRS and CDR2 is YFSETQ. This CDR3 reads CASSIGHSSGNTIYF. The CDR3 region has the DNA TGCGCCAGCAGCATTGGACATAGCTCTGGAAACACCATATATTTT. Complete variable domain (other parts from reference TRBV5-1 and TRBJ1-3): KAGVTQTPRYLIKTRGQQVTLSCSPISGHRSVSWYQQTPGQGLQFLFEYFSETQRNKGNFPGRFSGRQFSNSRSEMNVSTLELGDSALYLCASSIGHSSGNTIYFGEGSWLTVV.

The CDR3 here is CASSLGRGTGELFF. The CDR3 region has the DNA TGTGCCAGCAGTTTAGGGCGGGGCACCGGGGAGCTGTTTTTT. The chain recombines TRBV28 with TRBJ2-2; possibly TRBD2 for D (6 bases). The CDR3 runs to 14 residues. V lost 2 bases and J lost 4, with 8 bases in between. The germline gives CDR1 MDHEN, CDR2 SYDVKM.